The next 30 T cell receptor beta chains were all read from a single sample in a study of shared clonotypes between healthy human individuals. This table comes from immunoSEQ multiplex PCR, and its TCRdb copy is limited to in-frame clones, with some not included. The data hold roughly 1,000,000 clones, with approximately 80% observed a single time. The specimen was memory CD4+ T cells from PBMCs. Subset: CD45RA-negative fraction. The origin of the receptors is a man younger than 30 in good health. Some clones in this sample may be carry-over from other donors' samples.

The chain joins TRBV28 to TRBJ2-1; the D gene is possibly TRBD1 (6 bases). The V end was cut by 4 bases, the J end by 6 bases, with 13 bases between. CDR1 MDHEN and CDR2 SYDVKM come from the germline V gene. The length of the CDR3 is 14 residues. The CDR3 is CASSSGARPNEQFF. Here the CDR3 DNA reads TGTGCCAGCAGTTCAGGGGCTAGACCCAATGAGCAGTTCTTC.

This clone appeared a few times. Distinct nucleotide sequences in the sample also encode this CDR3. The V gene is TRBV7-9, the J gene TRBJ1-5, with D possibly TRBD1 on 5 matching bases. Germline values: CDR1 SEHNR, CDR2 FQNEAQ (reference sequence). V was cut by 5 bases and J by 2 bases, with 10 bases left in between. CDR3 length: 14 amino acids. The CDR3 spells CASSRGGGNQPQHF. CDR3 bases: TGTGCCAGCAGCCGGGGGGGAGGCAATCAGCCCCAGCATTTT.

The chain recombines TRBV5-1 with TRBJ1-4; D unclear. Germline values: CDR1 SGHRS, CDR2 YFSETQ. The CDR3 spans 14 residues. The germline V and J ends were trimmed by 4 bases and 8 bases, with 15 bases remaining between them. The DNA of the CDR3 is TGCGCCAGCAGCCCGGGAGAATTACGGGAAAAACTGTTTTTT. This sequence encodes CASSPGELREKLFF.

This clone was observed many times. In DNA, the CDR3 is TGTGCCAGCAGCTTAGCCTCCTCGGGCCCTTGGCTGGGGCAGTACTTC. Residues: CASSLASSGPWLGQYF. The chain links TRBV7-8 to TRBJ2-7; D ambiguous. The V end was cut by 0 bases, the J end by 9 bases, with 21 bases between. This CDR3 is built from 16 residues. The germline V gene encodes CDR1 SGHVS and CDR2 FQNEAQ.

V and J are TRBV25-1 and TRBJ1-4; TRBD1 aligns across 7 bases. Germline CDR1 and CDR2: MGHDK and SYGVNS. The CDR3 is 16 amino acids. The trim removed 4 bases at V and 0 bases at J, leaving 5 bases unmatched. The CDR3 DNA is TGTGCCAGCAGTGGGGGGACAGAGGCAACTAATGAAAAACTGTTTTTT. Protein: CASSGGTEATNEKLFF.

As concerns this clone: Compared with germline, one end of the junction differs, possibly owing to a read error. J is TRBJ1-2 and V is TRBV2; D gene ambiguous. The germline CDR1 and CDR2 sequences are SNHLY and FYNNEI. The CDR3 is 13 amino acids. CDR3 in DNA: TGTGACAGCAGTGTCGTGGACTCCTATGGCTACACCTTC. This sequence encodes CDSSVVDSYGYTF. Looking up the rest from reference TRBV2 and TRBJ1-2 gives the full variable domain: EPEVTQTPSHQVTQMGQEVILRCVPISNHLYFYWYRQILGQKVEFLVSFYNNEISEKSEIFDDQFSVERPDGSNFTLKIRSTKLEDSAMYFCDSSVVDSYGYTFGSGTRLTVV.

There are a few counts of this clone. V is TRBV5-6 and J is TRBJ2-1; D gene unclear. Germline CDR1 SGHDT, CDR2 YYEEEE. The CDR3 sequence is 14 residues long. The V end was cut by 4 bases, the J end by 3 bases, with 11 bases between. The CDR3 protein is CASSIRRSYNEQFF. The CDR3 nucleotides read TGTGCCAGCAGCATTCGCAGAAGCTACAATGAGCAGTTCTTC.

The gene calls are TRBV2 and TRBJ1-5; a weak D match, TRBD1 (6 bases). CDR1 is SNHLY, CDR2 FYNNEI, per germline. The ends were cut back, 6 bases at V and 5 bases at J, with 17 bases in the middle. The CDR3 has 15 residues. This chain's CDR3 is CASSEDSGGDQPQHF. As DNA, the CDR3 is TGTGCCAGCAGCGAGGACAGCGGGGGGGATCAGCCCCAGCATTTT.

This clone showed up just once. The CDR3 nucleotides read TGTGCCAGTAGTCCAAGACAGGGGGCGAACTATGGCTACACCTTC. Translated, it gives CASSPRQGANYGYTF. V is TRBV19 and J is TRBJ1-2; TRBD1 agrees at 10 bases. This CDR3 is 15 amino acids long. V lost 5 bases to trimming and J lost 2 bases; unmatched junction nucleotides: 5. CDR1 and CDR2 from the germline V gene are LNHDA and SQIVND (reference sequence).

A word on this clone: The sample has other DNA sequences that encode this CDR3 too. CDR3 DNA: TGTGCCAGCAGCGTAGACCTCAATCAGCCCCAGCATTTT. Amino acids: CASSVDLNQPQHF. This sequence joins TRBV9 and TRBJ1-5; D is uncertain. CDR3 length: 13 residues. The germline CDR1 and CDR2 sequences are SGDLS and YYNGEE. V was clipped by 0 bases and J by 3 bases, with 4 bases between them.

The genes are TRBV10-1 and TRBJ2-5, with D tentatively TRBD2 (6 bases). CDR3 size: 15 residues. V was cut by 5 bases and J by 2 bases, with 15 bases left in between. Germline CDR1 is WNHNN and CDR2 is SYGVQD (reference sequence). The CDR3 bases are TGCGCCAGCAGTTGGGGGAGGACCGGTCAAGAGACCCAGTACTTC. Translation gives CASSWGRTGQETQYF.

The CDR3 region has the DNA TGTGCCAGCAGTGGGACCGCGCGGGGCTACACCTTC. Its protein is CASSGTARGYTF. The chain employs TRBV2 and TRBJ1-2, with unresolved D. The V gene lost 4 bases and the J gene lost 8 bases, with 11 bases spanning the gap. The CDR3 has 12 amino acids. Germline V gives CDR1 SNHLY, CDR2 FYNNEI.

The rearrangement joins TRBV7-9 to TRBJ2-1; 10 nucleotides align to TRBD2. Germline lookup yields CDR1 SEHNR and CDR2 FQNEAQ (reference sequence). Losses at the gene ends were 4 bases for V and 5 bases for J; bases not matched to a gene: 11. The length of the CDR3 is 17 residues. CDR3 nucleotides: TGTGCCAGCAGCTGGCGAACCGGGACTAGCGTGAACAATGAGCAGTTCTTC. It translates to CASSWRTGTSVNNEQFF.

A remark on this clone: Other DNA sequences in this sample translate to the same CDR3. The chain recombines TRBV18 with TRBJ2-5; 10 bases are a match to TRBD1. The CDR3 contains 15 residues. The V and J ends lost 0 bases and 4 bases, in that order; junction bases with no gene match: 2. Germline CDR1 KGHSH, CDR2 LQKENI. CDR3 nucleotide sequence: TGTGCCAGCTCACCACCCGGACAGGGGGGAGAGACCCAGTACTTC. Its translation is CASSPPGQGGETQYF.

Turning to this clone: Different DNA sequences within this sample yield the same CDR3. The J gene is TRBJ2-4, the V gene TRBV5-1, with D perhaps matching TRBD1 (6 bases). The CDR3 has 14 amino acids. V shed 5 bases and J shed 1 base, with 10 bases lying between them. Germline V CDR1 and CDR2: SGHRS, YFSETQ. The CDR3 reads CASSTDRAKNIQYF. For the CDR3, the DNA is TGCGCCAGCAGTACAGACAGGGCCAAAAACATTCAGTACTTC. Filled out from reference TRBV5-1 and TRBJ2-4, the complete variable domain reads KAGVTQTPRYLIKTRGQQVTLSCSPISGHRSVSWYQQTPGQGLQFLFEYFSETQRNKGNFPGRFSGRQFSNSRSEMNVSTLELGDSALYLCASSTDRAKNIQYFGAGTRLSVL.

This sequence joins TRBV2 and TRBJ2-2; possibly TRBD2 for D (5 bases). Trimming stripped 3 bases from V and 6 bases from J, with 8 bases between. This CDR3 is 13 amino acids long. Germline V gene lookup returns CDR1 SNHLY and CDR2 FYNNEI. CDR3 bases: TGTGCCAGCAGTGAGGTAGCGTCCGGGGAGCTGTTTTTT. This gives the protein CASSEVASGELFF.

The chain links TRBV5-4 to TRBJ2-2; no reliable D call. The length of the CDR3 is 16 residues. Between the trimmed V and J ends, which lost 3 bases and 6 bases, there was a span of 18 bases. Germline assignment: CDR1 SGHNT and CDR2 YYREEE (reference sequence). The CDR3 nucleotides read TGTGCCAGCAGCTCCCCGACGCTGCAGGTATCCGGGGAGCTGTTTTTT. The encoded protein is CASSSPTLQVSGELFF.

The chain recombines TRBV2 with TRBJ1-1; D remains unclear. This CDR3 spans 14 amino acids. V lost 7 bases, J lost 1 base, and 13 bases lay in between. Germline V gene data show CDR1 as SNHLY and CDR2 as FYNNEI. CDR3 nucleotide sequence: TGTGCCAGCAACCGAGAGTGGGCGAACACTGAAGCTTTCTTT. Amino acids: CASNREWANTEAFF.

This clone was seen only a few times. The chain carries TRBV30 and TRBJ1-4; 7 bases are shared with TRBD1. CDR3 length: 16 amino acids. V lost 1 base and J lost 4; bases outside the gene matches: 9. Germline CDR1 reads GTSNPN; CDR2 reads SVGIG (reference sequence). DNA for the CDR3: TGTGCCTGGAGTGCGGGACAGATATCCTTTAATGAAAAACTGTTTTTT. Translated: CAWSAGQISFNEKLFF. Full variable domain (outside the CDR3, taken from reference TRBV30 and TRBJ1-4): SQTIHQWPATLVQPVGSPLSLECTVEGTSNPNLYWYRQAAGRGLQLLFYSVGIGQISSEVPQNLSASRPQDRQFILSSKKLLLSDSGFYLCAWSAGQISFNEKLFFGSGTQLSVL.

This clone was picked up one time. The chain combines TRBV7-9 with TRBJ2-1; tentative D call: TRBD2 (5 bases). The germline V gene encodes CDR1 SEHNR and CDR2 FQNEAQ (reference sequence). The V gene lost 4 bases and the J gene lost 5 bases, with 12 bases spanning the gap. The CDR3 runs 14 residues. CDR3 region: CASSSLLENNEQFF. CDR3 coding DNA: TGTGCCAGCAGCTCTTTACTAGAGAACAATGAGCAGTTCTTC.

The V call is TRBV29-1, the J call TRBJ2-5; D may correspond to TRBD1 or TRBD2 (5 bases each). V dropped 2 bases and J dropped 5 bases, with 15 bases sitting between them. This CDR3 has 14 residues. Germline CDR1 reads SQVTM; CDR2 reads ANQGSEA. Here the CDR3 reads CSVEKLVWGETQYF. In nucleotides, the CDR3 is TGCAGCGTTGAAAAGCTCGTCTGGGGGGAGACCCAGTACTTC.

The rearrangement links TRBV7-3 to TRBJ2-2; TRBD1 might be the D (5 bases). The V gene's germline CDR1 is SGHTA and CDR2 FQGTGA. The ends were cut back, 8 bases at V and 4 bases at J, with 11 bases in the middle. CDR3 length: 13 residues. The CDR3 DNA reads TGTGCCAGCGGAGCAGGGCTCACCGGGGAGCTGTTTTTT. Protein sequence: CASGAGLTGELFF.

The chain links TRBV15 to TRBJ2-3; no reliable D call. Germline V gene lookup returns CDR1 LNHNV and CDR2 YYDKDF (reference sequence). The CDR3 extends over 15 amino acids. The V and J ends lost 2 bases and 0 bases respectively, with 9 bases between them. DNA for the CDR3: TGTGCCACCAGCAGATTCTCGACTAGCACAGATACGCAGTATTTT. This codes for CATSRFSTSTDTQYF.

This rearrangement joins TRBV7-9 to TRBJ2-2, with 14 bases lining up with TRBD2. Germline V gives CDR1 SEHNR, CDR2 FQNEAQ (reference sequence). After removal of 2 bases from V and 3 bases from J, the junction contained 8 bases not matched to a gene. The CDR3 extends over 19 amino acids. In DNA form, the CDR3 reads TGTGCCAGCAGCTTACGGAGACTAGCGGGAGGGTCCGACACCGGGGAGCTGTTTTTT. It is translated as CASSLRRLAGGSDTGELFF.

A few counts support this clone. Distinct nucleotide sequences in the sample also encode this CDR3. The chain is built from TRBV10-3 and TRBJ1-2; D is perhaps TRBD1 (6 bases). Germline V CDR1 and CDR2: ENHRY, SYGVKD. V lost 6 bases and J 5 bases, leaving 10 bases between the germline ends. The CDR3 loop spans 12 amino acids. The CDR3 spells CAIRDRGYGYTF. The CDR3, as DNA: TGTGCCATCAGGGACAGAGGATATGGCTACACCTTC.

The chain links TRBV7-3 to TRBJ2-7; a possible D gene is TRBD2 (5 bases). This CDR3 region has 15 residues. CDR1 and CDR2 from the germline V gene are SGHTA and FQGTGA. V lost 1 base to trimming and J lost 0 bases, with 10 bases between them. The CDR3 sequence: CASSLIGGSSYEQYF. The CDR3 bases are TGTGCCAGCAGCTTAATAGGCGGGTCCTCCTACGAGCAGTACTTC.

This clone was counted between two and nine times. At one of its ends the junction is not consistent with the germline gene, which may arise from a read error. CDR3 sequence reads: CAWSGLRTGASFF. CDR3 nucleotides: TGTGCCTGGAGTGGCCTCCGGACAGGGGCGTCCTTTTTC. V gene TRBV30 combines with J gene TRBJ2-7, with TRBD1 matching 9 bases. Germline assignment: CDR1 GTSNPN and CDR2 SVGIG (reference sequence). CDR3 length: 13 amino acids.

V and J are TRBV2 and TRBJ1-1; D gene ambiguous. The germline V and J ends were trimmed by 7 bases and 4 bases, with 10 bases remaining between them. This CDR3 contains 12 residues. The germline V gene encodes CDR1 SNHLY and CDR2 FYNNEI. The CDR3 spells CASNADGTEAFF. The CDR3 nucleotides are TGTGCCAGCAACGCGGATGGCACTGAAGCTTTCTTT.

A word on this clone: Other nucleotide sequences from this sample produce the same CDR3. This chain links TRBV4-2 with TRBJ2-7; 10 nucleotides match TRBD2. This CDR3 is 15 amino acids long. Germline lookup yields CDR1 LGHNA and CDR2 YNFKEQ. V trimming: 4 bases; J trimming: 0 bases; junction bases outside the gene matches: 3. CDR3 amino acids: CASSRGLAASYEQYF. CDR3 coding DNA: TGTGCCAGCAGCCGAGGACTAGCGGCCTCCTACGAGCAGTACTTC.

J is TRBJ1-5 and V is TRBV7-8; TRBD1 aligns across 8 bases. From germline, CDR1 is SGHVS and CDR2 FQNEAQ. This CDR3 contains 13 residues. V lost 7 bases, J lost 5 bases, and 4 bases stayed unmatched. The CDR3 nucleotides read TGTGCCAGCAAGGGACAGGCACATCAGCCCCAGCATTTT. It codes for CASKGQAHQPQHF.